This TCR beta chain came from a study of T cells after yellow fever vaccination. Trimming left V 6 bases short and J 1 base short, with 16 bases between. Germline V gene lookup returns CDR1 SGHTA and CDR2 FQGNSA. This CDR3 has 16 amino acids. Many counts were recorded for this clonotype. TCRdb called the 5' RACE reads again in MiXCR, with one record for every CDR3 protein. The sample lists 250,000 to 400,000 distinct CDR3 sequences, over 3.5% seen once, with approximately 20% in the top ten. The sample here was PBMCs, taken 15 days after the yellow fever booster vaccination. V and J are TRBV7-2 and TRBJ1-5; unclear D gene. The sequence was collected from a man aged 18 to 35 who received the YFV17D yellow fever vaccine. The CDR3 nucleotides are TGTGCCAGCAGTCCGTCGGCAGGCGGGAGCAATCAGCCCCAGCATTTT. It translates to CASSPSAGGSNQPQHF. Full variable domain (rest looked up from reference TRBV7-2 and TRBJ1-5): GAGVSQSPSNKVTEKGKDVELRCDPISGHTALYWYRQSLGQGLEFLIYFQGNSAPDKSGLPSDRFSAERTGGSVSTLTIQRTQQEDSAVYLCASSPSAGGSNQPQHFGDGTRLSIL.